Below are 20 T cell receptor beta chains sequenced from a single sample in a study of blood T cell repertoires in COVID-19 (dated by TCRdb to 2018 to 2020). The library relied on the immunoSEQ multiplex PCR assay. Not all clones reach the TCRdb copy of this immuneACCESS table, which keeps in-frame sequences only. Checked studies attribute under half of the gap to unresolved V genes and leave the rest unexplained. This sample lists tens of thousands of clones; 73% were detected once. Clones ranked in the top ten supply roughly 18% of the sample. Sequenced input: peripheral blood. The receptors shown here come from a woman aged 45 to 65 with active or convalescent COVID-19.

The count of this clone is one. This sequence joins TRBV20-1 and TRBJ2-3; the D is unclear. The CDR3 is made up of 11 amino acids. CDR1 is DFQATT, CDR2 SNEGSKA, per germline (reference sequence). V was trimmed by 7 bases and J by 6 bases, leaving 11 bases between them. The CDR3 DNA sequence: TGCAGTGTCCCTTTTGTGGATACGCAGTATTTT. It codes for CSVPFVDTQYF.

The V gene is TRBV5-8, the J gene TRBJ2-3; D is unclear. In germline, CDR1 is SGHTS, CDR2 YDEGEE. The germline V and J ends were trimmed by 4 bases and 1 base, with 7 bases remaining between them. The CDR3 covers 13 residues. The CDR3 region has the DNA TGTGCCAGCAGCAGTCAGGGCACAGATACGCAGTATTTT. Translating it yields CASSSQGTDTQYF.

The V gene is TRBV6-4, the J gene TRBJ2-3; 10 bases line up with TRBD2. Looked up from germline, CDR1 is MRHNA and CDR2 is SNTAGT. Trimming took 6 bases from V and 1 from J; bases not matched to a gene: 7. The CDR3 runs 16 residues. CDR3 in DNA: TGTGCCAGCAGCGCAGCCGGGACTAGCGGCACAGATACGCAGTATTTT. Translation: CASSAAGTSGTDTQYF.

This clone was counted once. The chain combines TRBV23-1 with TRBJ1-5, with 8 bases matching TRBD1. TRBV23-1 is an ORF, and what it does is uncertain. The CDR3 length is 18 residues. V lost 3 bases to trimming and J lost 4 bases; unmatched junction nucleotides: 14. CDR3 DNA sequence: TGCGCCAGCAGTCATAAATCCAGGGGGCTTCGGTCGAATCAGCCCCAGCATTTT. Translation gives CASSHKSRGLRSNQPQHF.

V usage is TRBV2 and J usage is TRBJ2-3; 13 bases align to TRBD2. The length of the CDR3 is 14 residues. Losses at the gene ends were 11 bases for V and 1 base for J; bases not matched to a gene: 3. CDR1 is SNHLY, CDR2 FYNNEI, per germline. The chain's CDR3 is CAGGTSGGTDTQYF. The CDR3 bases are TGTGCCGGGGGGACTAGCGGGGGCACAGATACGCAGTATTTT. The complete variable domain, with remaining parts taken from reference TRBV2 and TRBJ2-3, reads EPEVTQTPSHQVTQMGQEVILRCVPISNHLYFYWYRQILGQKVEFLVSFYNNEISEKSEIFDDQFSVERPDGSNFTLKIRSTKLEDSAMYFCAGGTSGGTDTQYFGPGTRLTVL.

Here the CDR3 DNA reads TGTGCCAGCAGAAGTTTTTACGGGCGGGGAATCTCCGATACGCAGTATTTT. Translating it yields CASRSFYGRGISDTQYF. The chain has TRBV27 and TRBJ2-3; TRBD2 might be the D (6 bases). Germline V gives CDR1 MNHEY, CDR2 SMNVEV (reference sequence). V was pared by 6 bases and J by 6 bases, with 25 bases between. There are 17 residues in the CDR3.

V usage is TRBV6-4 and J usage is TRBJ2-2, with D possibly being TRBD1 (6 bases). Trimming shortened V by 0 bases and J by 4 bases, and 15 bases separated the two germline ends. This CDR3 region has 17 residues. Germline loops: CDR1 MRHNA, CDR2 SNTAGT. CDR3 sequence: CASSDSIGAGATGELFF. CDR3 in DNA: TGTGCCAGCAGTGACTCGATAGGGGCAGGGGCCACCGGGGAGCTGTTTTTT.

This clone appeared a single time. The chain joins TRBV3-1 (or the pseudogene TRBV3-2) to TRBJ2-1; 12 nucleotides line up with TRBD2. In germline, CDR1 is LGHDT, CDR2 YNNKEL (reference sequence). The CDR3 consists of 16 residues. J was trimmed by 10 bases and V by 2 bases; bases with no gene match: 9. Here the CDR3 reads CASSQRPGLAGREQFF. As DNA, the CDR3 is TGTGCCAGCAGCCAACGTCCCGGACTAGCGGGACGAGAGCAGTTCTTC.

The genes are TRBV2 and TRBJ2-1; TRBD2 matches 10 bases. Germline V CDR1 and CDR2: SNHLY, FYNNEI. There are 15 residues in the CDR3. V lost 4 bases and J lost 9; bases outside the gene matches: 9. CDR3 DNA: TGTGCCAGCAGTGCCCAGCGGGAGGGCCAAGGTGAGCAGTTCTTC. Translated, it gives CASSAQREGQGEQFF.

The chain joins TRBV9 to TRBJ2-5; 10 bases are shared with TRBD2. Trimming at V came to 2 bases and at J to 5 bases, leaving 9 bases not matched to a gene. The CDR3 consists of 16 residues. Germline CDR1 and CDR2: SGDLS and YYNGEE. CDR3 region: CASSVFLAGEAETQYF. The CDR3 DNA is TGTGCCAGCAGCGTTTTCCTAGCGGGAGAGGCGGAGACCCAGTACTTC.

V usage is TRBV5-1 and J usage is TRBJ2-3; TRBD1 agrees at 8 bases. This CDR3 comprises 15 residues. Germline assignment: CDR1 SGHRS and CDR2 YFSETQ. V lost 6 bases and J lost 4; bases outside the gene matches: 10. The CDR3 DNA follows: TGCGCCAGCATTGCTCAGGGGGCAAGGGCAGATACGCAGTATTTT. Encoded protein: CASIAQGARADTQYF.

The genes are TRBV28 and TRBJ1-2; weak D call: TRBD1 (5 bases). V shed 4 bases and J shed 3 bases, with 21 bases lying between them. The CDR3 is 17 residues long. Germline CDR1 is MDHEN and CDR2 is SYDVKM. The CDR3 loop reads CASSSPHKGLRHYGYTF. Here the CDR3 DNA reads TGTGCCAGCAGTTCCCCGCACAAGGGACTGAGGCACTATGGCTACACCTTC.

The chain couples TRBV3-1 (or the pseudogene TRBV3-2) to TRBJ2-1; no reliable D call. This CDR3 comprises 15 residues. Deletions cut 4 bases from V and 0 bases from J, with 10 bases between. Germline values: CDR1 LGHDT, CDR2 YNNKEL (reference sequence). The CDR3 nucleotides read TGTGCCAGCAGCCCACAGCCCAGCTCCTACAATGAGCAGTTCTTC. It specifies CASSPQPSSYNEQFF.

This clone was observed a single time. The chain joins TRBV5-1 to TRBJ2-1; 7 nucleotides match TRBD1. Germline V gives CDR1 SGHRS, CDR2 YFSETQ. The length of the CDR3 is 14 residues. V was clipped by 2 bases and J by 7 bases; unmatched bases: 6. In DNA form, the CDR3 reads TGCGCCAGCAGCTTCCGGGACAGTTTGAATGAGCAGTTCTTC. Translated: CASSFRDSLNEQFF.

The gene calls are TRBV11-2 and TRBJ2-5; tentative D call: TRBD2 (6 bases). Trimming shortened V by 0 bases and J by 5 bases, and 10 bases separated the two germline ends. The CDR3 totals 14 residues. Germline CDR1 is SGHAT and CDR2 is FQNNGV. CDR3 nucleotides: TGTGCCAGCAGCTTAGATGGTGGGGGGGAGACCCAGTACTTC. This gives the protein CASSLDGGGETQYF.

V usage is TRBV7-9 and J usage is TRBJ2-7; 9 nucleotides line up with TRBD1. Trimming cost V 5 bases and J 5 bases; bases outside gene matches: 7. Per germline, CDR1 SEHNR and CDR2 FQNEAQ (reference sequence). The CDR3 has 14 amino acids. The CDR3, as DNA: TGTGCCAGCAGCAAGGGACAGGGATCCCACGAGCAGTACTTC. This translates into CASSKGQGSHEQYF.

V and J are TRBV11-2 and TRBJ2-6; TRBD2 might be the D (5 bases). Germline V lookup: CDR1 SGHAT, CDR2 FQNNGV. This CDR3 has 15 amino acids. Trimming removed 3 bases at V and 4 bases at J, with 10 bases between. CDR3 nucleotides: TGTGCCAGCAGCTTGAGGGTTTCCGGGGCCAACGTCCTGACTTTC. Protein: CASSLRVSGANVLTF.

This clone was observed a handful of times. The chain carries TRBV4-2 and TRBJ2-7; 9 nucleotides agree with TRBD1. In germline, CDR1 is LGHNA, CDR2 YNFKEQ. CDR3 length: 14 amino acids. Trimming cost V 5 bases and J 4 bases; bases outside gene matches: 6. DNA for the CDR3: TGTGCCAGCAGCACTAACAGGGGGCAGTACGAGCAGTACTTC. It codes for CASSTNRGQYEQYF.

This clone was picked up many times. This chain uses TRBV27 with TRBJ2-1; TRBD2 matches at 7 bases. J lost 4 bases, V lost 10 bases, and 13 bases had no gene match. Looked up from germline, CDR1 is MNHEY and CDR2 is SMNVEV (reference sequence). The CDR3 is 15 residues long. CDR3 residues: CATLAASGSYNEQFF. CDR3 nucleotides: TGTGCCACCCTAGCCGCTAGCGGCTCTTACAATGAGCAGTTCTTC.

The J gene is TRBJ2-1, the V gene TRBV19; 9 nucleotides match TRBD1. This CDR3 has 14 amino acids. Germline CDR1 LNHDA, CDR2 SQIVND (reference sequence). The junction had 7 bases not matched to a gene; V was cut back by 6 bases and J by 7 bases. The CDR3 region is CASRKNRGRNEQFF. The CDR3 coding sequence is TGTGCCAGTAGGAAGAACAGGGGGCGAAATGAGCAGTTCTTC.